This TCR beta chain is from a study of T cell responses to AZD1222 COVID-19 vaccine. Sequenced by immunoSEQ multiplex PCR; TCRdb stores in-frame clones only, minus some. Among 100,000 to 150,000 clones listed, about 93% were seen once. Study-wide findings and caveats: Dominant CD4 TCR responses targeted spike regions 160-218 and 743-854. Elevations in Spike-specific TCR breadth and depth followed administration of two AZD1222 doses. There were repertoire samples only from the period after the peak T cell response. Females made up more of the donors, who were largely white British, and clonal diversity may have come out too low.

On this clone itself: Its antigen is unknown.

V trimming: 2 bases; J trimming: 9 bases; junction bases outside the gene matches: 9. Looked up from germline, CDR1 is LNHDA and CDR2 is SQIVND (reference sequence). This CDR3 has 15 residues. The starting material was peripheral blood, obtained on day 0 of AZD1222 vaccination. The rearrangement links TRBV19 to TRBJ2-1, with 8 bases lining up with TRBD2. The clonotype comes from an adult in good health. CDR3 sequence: CASSIFGGGNGEQFF. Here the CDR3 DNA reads TGTGCCAGTAGTATATTCGGCGGGGGGAATGGTGAGCAGTTCTTC.